These 23 T cell receptor beta chains originate from one sample sequenced in a study of identifying expanded T cells in peripheral blood. Assay: immunoSEQ multiplex PCR; the TCRdb copy retains only in-frame clones and omits some. The sample carries more than 65,000 clones, 89% recorded once. The specimen sequenced was blood. The receptors were sampled from a person between 18 and 69 years old in good health.

The CDR3 here is CASSIDQDRGNYEQYF. The DNA for the CDR3 is TGTGCCAGTAGTATAGATCAGGACAGGGGGAACTACGAGCAGTACTTC. The chain joins TRBV19 to TRBJ2-7, with 10 bases identical to TRBD1. J lost 3 bases, V lost 0 bases, and 5 bases had no gene match. Germline lookup yields CDR1 LNHDA and CDR2 SQIVND (reference sequence). The CDR3 loop spans 16 amino acids. The variable domain in full, with the rest retrieved from reference TRBV19 and TRBJ2-7, is DGGITQSPKYLFRKEGQNVTLSCEQNLNHDAMYWYRQDPGQGLRLIYYSQIVNDFQKGDIAEGYSVSREKKESFPLTVTSAQKNPTAFYLCASSIDQDRGNYEQYFGPGTRLTVT.

This chain links TRBV9 with TRBJ1-4, with a tentative D call TRBD1 (6 bases). The CDR3 spans 14 residues. V gave up 3 bases and J gave up 7 bases, with 13 bases separating them. Germline CDR1 reads SGDLS; CDR2 reads YYNGEE. CDR3 bases: TGTGCCAGCAGCGCCGGGACAACCGGTGAAAAACTGTTTTTT. Amino acid sequence: CASSAGTTGEKLFF.

The DNA of the CDR3 is TGCGCCAGCAGCCAACCGGGACTAGCTCAAGAGACCCAGTACTTC. This sequence encodes CASSQPGLAQETQYF. The chain carries TRBV5-1 and TRBJ2-5; 9 nucleotides match TRBD2. CDR1 SGHRS and CDR2 YFSETQ come from the germline V gene. The CDR3 contains 15 residues. Trimming took 4 bases from V and 2 from J; bases not matched to a gene: 6.

The V call is TRBV5-1, the J call TRBJ2-3; D ambiguous. V shed 4 bases and J shed 0 bases, with 12 bases lying between them. Germline V CDR1 and CDR2: SGHRS, YFSETQ. This CDR3 contains 15 residues. Here the CDR3 reads CASSEDGSSTDTQYF. CDR3 nucleotides: TGCGCCAGCAGCGAGGACGGTTCTAGCACAGATACGCAGTATTTT.

This clone was detected only a few times. J is TRBJ1-1 and V is TRBV6-5; tentatively, D is TRBD1 (5 bases). Germline assignment: CDR1 MNHEY and CDR2 SVGAGI. The CDR3 is 12 amino acids. Deletions cut 9 bases from V and 5 bases from J, with 13 bases between. DNA of the CDR3: TGTGCCAGTCATGGGGGAAAGACTGAAGCTTTCTTT. Protein: CASHGGKTEAFF.

V gene TRBV7-2 combines with J gene TRBJ1-2; 8 nucleotides line up with TRBD1. J was trimmed by 8 bases and V by 3 bases; bases with no gene match: 11. Germline loops: CDR1 SGHTA, CDR2 FQGNSA. This CDR3 spans 15 amino acids. The CDR3 DNA reads as TGTGCCAGCAGCTTCCTTAACACAGGGGGAGAAGGCTACACCTTC. It codes for CASSFLNTGGEGYTF.

This clone was picked up one time. The rearrangement joins TRBV5-5 to TRBJ2-1; 10 nucleotides match TRBD2. V gave up 3 bases and J gave up 5 bases; unmatched junction bases: 5. Germline values: CDR1 SGHKS, CDR2 YYEKEE (reference sequence). CDR3 length: 15 residues. CDR3 sequence (DNA): TGTGCCAGCAGCTCAAGCGGGGGGGAACACAATGAGCAGTTCTTC. This sequence encodes CASSSSGGEHNEQFF. The variable domain in full, completed from reference TRBV5-5 and TRBJ2-1, reads DAGVTQSPTHLIKTRGQQVTLRCSPISGHKSVSWYQQVLGQGPQFIFQYYEKEERGRGNFPDRFSARQFPNYSSELNVNALLLGDSALYLCASSSSGGEHNEQFFGPGTRLTVL.

The chain recombines TRBV27 with TRBJ2-7; 7 bases agree with TRBD2. Germline V lookup: CDR1 MNHEY, CDR2 SMNVEV (reference sequence). The CDR3 loop spans 16 amino acids. Trimming at V came to 3 bases and at J to 0 bases, leaving 8 bases not matched to a gene. CDR3: CASSFTSGASSYEQYF. In DNA form, the CDR3 reads TGTGCCAGCAGTTTTACGAGCGGGGCTAGCTCCTACGAGCAGTACTTC.

The chain has TRBV5-1 and TRBJ2-7; the match to TRBD1 covers 8 bases. This CDR3 region has 15 residues. Germline lookup yields CDR1 SGHRS and CDR2 YFSETQ. V dropped 3 bases and J dropped 2; count of bases not matched to a gene: 7. CDR3 nucleotides: TGCGCCAGCAGCTCGCCGGACAGGGACGCCTACGAGCAGTACTTC. It codes for CASSSPDRDAYEQYF.

The chain has TRBV7-9 and TRBJ1-3; 7 nucleotides match TRBD1. Germline values: CDR1 SEHNR, CDR2 FQNEAQ (reference sequence). The CDR3 spans 18 residues. V shed 1 base, J shed 5 bases, and the junction held 14 bases outside the gene matches. This CDR3 is CASSLGQSAQGSRNTIYF. The CDR3 DNA sequence: TGTGCCAGCAGCTTAGGCCAATCGGCACAGGGGAGTAGAAACACCATATATTTT.

This clone was observed a single time. Here the CDR3 reads CASSRASGFDTQYF. CDR3 bases: TGTGCCAGCAGCCGTGCTAGCGGGTTTGATACGCAGTATTTT. The rearrangement joins TRBV7-8 to TRBJ2-3; 8 bases are a match to TRBD2. Looked up from germline, CDR1 is SGHVS and CDR2 is FQNEAQ. V lost 5 bases, J lost 6 bases, and 7 bases stayed unmatched. The length of the CDR3 is 14 residues.

The rearrangement uses TRBV7-2 and TRBJ2-5; 7 bases line up with TRBD2. This CDR3 has 14 residues. CDR1 and CDR2 (germline): SGHTA, FQGNSA. Trimming at V came to 3 bases and at J to 5 bases, leaving 6 bases not matched to a gene. CDR3 nucleotide sequence: TGTGCCAGCAGCTTCGGGGGGAGTGAGGAGACCCAGTACTTC. This encodes CASSFGGSEETQYF. Filled out from reference TRBV7-2 and TRBJ2-5, the complete variable domain reads GAGVSQSPSNKVTEKGKDVELRCDPISGHTALYWYRQSLGQGLEFLIYFQGNSAPDKSGLPSDRFSAERTGGSVSTLTIQRTQQEDSAVYLCASSFGGSEETQYFGPGTRLLVL.

The genes are TRBV27 and TRBJ2-3; 7 nucleotides line up with TRBD1. Germline-derived CDR1 and CDR2 are MNHEY and SMNVEV (reference sequence). The CDR3 consists of 13 residues. Trimming removed 2 bases from V and 6 bases from J; junction bases left unmatched: 2. The CDR3 loop is CASSLTGADTQYF. As DNA, the CDR3 is TGTGCCAGCAGTTTAACAGGGGCGGATACGCAGTATTTT.

The J gene is TRBJ1-1, the V gene TRBV30; 8 bases map to TRBD1. CDR1 is GTSNPN and CDR2 is SVGIG in the germline V gene (reference sequence). This CDR3 comprises 11 residues. The trim removed 1 base at V and 10 bases at J, leaving 2 bases unmatched. The CDR3, as DNA: TGTGCCTGGAGTGGCAGGGGGCGAGCTTTCTTT. This encodes CAWSGRGRAFF.

The rearrangement joins TRBV9 to TRBJ1-3, with TRBD1 matching over 7 bases. Germline lookup yields CDR1 SGDLS and CDR2 YYNGEE. CDR3 length: 18 residues. V trimming: 2 bases; J trimming: 0 bases; junction bases outside the gene matches: 11. CDR3 nucleotides: TGTGCCAGCAGCGTCGGGACAGCCACCACTAACTCTGGAAACACCATATATTTT. The encoded protein is CASSVGTATTNSGNTIYF.

The genes are TRBV4-3 and TRBJ2-1; the D gene is possibly TRBD2 (5 bases). The V and J ends lost 0 bases and 0 bases respectively, with 9 bases between them. Per the germline V gene, CDR1 is LGHNA and CDR2 is YSLEER. The CDR3 totals 16 residues. Written as DNA, the CDR3 is TGCGCCAGCAGCCAAGATATCGGAGGCTCCTACAATGAGCAGTTCTTC. Translating gives CASSQDIGGSYNEQFF.

The genes are TRBV5-1 and TRBJ1-2; D may be TRBD1 (6 bases). Trimming pared 3 bases from V and 6 bases from J, leaving 9 bases between. The CDR3 contains 12 residues. Germline V gene lookup returns CDR1 SGHRS and CDR2 YFSETQ. The CDR3 sequence is CASSWAGDGYTF. The CDR3 DNA is TGCGCCAGCAGCTGGGCAGGGGATGGCTACACCTTC.

The J gene is TRBJ2-2, the V gene TRBV7-3; possible D gene TRBD1, 5 bases. The length of the CDR3 is 18 residues. V gave up 1 base and J gave up 6 bases, with 21 bases separating them. Germline V gene data show CDR1 as SGHTA and CDR2 as FQGTGA. CDR3 nucleotide sequence: TGTGCCAGCAGCTTAATGAGTAAATCAGGGAAGAAGGCCGGGGAGCTGTTTTTT. Translating it yields CASSLMSKSGKKAGELFF.

Worth noting for this clone: Mismatch with germline at one junction end may stem from a read error. V is TRBV7-7 and J is TRBJ1-5, with D uncertain. The CDR3 contains 16 residues. Germline-derived CDR1 and CDR2 are SSHAT and FNYEAQ (reference sequence). This chain's CDR3 is CASSLGWSGPNQPQHF. The CDR3 DNA reads as TGTGCTAGCAGCTTAGGGTGGTCAGGCCCAAATCAGCCCCAGCATTTT.

The chain has TRBV2 and TRBJ1-1; D is unclear. The CDR3 contains 15 residues. Germline V gene lookup returns CDR1 SNHLY and CDR2 FYNNEI. V gave up 2 bases and J gave up 0 bases, with 10 bases separating them. DNA for the CDR3: TGTGCCAGCAGTGAAAATCATTCAGTGAACACTGAAGCTTTCTTT. This gives the protein CASSENHSVNTEAFF.

The J gene is TRBJ2-7, the V gene TRBV7-9; tentative D call: TRBD1 (6 bases). The CDR3 is 13 residues long. Looked up from germline, CDR1 is SEHNR and CDR2 is FQNEAQ (reference sequence). Trimming shortened V by 4 bases and J by 2 bases, and 9 bases separated the two germline ends. CDR3 nucleotide sequence: TGTGCCAGCAGCTCCGGACAGCCCTACGAGCAGTACTTC. Residues: CASSSGQPYEQYF.

The chain couples TRBV11-2 to TRBJ1-2; the D gene is possibly TRBD1 (6 bases). The V and J ends lost 6 bases and 4 bases respectively, with 12 bases between them. CDR1 SGHAT and CDR2 FQNNGV come from the germline V gene. The length of the CDR3 is 13 residues. CDR3 sequence reads: CASSIQGTYGYTF. The CDR3 bases are TGTGCCAGCAGTATACAGGGAACCTATGGCTACACCTTC.

V is TRBV29-1 and J is TRBJ1-2; D remains ambiguous. The germline V gene encodes CDR1 SQVTM and CDR2 ANQGSEA. V lost 2 bases and J 4 bases, leaving 14 bases between the germline ends. The CDR3 contains 14 residues. This CDR3 reads CSVELLTAGYGYTF. The DNA of the CDR3 is TGCAGCGTTGAATTGCTGACTGCGGGCTATGGCTACACCTTC.